The clone carrying this TCR beta chain showed up just a few times. With 60 Vbeta and 13 Jbeta primers, the PCR was carried out. The repertoire was sequenced with immunoSEQ multiplex PCR; TCRdb's copy has only in-frame clones and lacks some. The table records about 140,000 clones, about 80% of them present only once. The V gene's germline CDR1 is MNHEY and CDR2 SMNVEV (reference sequence). V lost 7 bases and J 2 bases, leaving 13 bases between the germline ends. This CDR3 has 14 amino acids. The data were taken from a study of cytomegalovirus exposure and HLA in healthy donors. The specimen sequenced was PBMCs. The chain has TRBV27 and TRBJ2-3; TRBD2 might be the D (5 bases). This sequence originates from a woman aged 40 to 55 in good health and CMV-seronegative. The CDR3 sequence: CASTLRVSTDTQYF. The CDR3 DNA is TGTGCCAGCACTTTGAGGGTCTCCACAGATACGCAGTATTTT.